This record concerns one TCR beta chain sequence. Its matching antigen is unknown. Each sample had at least 6.5 million PBMCs isolated. This sample is drawn from a study of blood T cells in healthy people across ages. Study-wide findings and caveats: Samples with more naive T cells showed higher observed beta diversity. From one million sequenced T cells, diversity estimates were lower bounds.

CDR1 and CDR2 (germline): LNHDA, SQIVND (reference sequence). This CDR3 is 14 amino acids long. The germline V and J ends were trimmed by 11 bases and 2 bases, with 16 bases remaining between them. A second 7 to 11 cycle PCR used barcoded and J-beta primers. MiXCR, run by TCRdb on the 5' RACE reads, gives a single entry per CDR3 protein. The sample shows around 400,000 distinct CDR3 sequences, roughly half of them seen only once. This chain joins TRBV19 and TRBJ1-5, with a possible D match to TRBD1 (6 bases). The source of this sequence is a man aged 60-69 years in good health. Source material: blood. The CDR3 spells CAGSQGSGNQPQHF. The CDR3 DNA sequence: TGTGCCGGTTCCCAGGGGTCTGGCAATCAGCCCCAGCATTTT.